This T cell receptor beta chain was profiled in a study of cytomegalovirus exposure and HLA in healthy donors. The wider study: A later analysis reported the 100 to 150 validation repertoires used the same platform as the roughly 700 first-cohort repertoires.

Study-level results: Cytomegalovirus-associated TCR beta chains were listed, numbering roughly 150.

On this clone: Its target is unknown.

Only in-frame clones appear in the TCRdb table, and some are missing; sequencing was by immunoSEQ multiplex PCR. This sample has approximately 150,000 clones, with around nine tenths found just once. CDR1 is MRHNA and CDR2 is SNTAGT in the germline V gene. V lost 2 bases and J 5 bases, leaving 12 bases between the germline ends. The CDR3 spans 14 residues. The specimen was PBMCs. J is TRBJ1-2 and V is TRBV6-4; D perhaps matches TRBD1 (6 bases). The sequence came from a man between 18 and 35 years old in good health and CMV-seropositive. Here the CDR3 DNA reads TGTGCCAGCAGTGACCCTGGGACAAGATATGGCTACACCTTC. This sequence encodes CASSDPGTRYGYTF.